A selection of T cell receptor beta chains follows, all from one sample in a study of cytomegalovirus exposure and HLA in healthy donors. The repertoire was sequenced with immunoSEQ multiplex PCR; TCRdb's copy has only in-frame clones and lacks some. The table lists 100,000 to 150,000 clones, more than 70% of them singletons. The sequencing sample was made of PBMCs. These receptors were taken from a man in his late teens or twenties in good health and CMV-seronegative. The CDR3 runs from the conserved cysteine through the conserved F or W. Fields, in order: V gene, clone size, CDR3 protein. Expanded clones get a size class; other rows say once, few or many, or leave the size out.

TRBV27 | . | CASSARGTGELFF
TRBV5-1 | . | CASSLDRGMGTEAFF
TRBV18 | . | CASSPLASWDTQYF
TRBV7-9 | . | CASSFVPRTLAKNIQYF
TRBV19 | once | CASSIDTTNTGELFF
TRBV4-2 | . | CASSQEKADSPLHF
TRBV20-1 | . | CSARDYVEQFF
TRBV30 | . | CAWSVGSRTTNEKLFF
TRBV7-2 | . | CASSLAGTGINYGYTF
TRBV6-1 | few | CASRGLAAPHEQFF
TRBV4-1 | . | CASSRGEKLFF
TRBV7-9 | once | CASSSPGPGLEENEQFF
TRBV5-1 | . | CASSLVQASTGELFF
TRBV14 | . | CASSPGTSGIQYF
TRBV9 | . | CASSVSGGANNEQFF